This T cell receptor (beta chain) was recorded in a study of T cell changes during pregnancy in multiple sclerosis. Profiling relied on immunoSEQ multiplex PCR, and the TCRdb table lists in-frame clones only, not all of them. The sample yields 45,000 to 55,000 clones, around 92% seen once. The CDR3 is 17 residues long. V shed 3 bases and J 1 base; nucleotides not matched to a gene: 6. Germline V gives CDR1 MDHEN, CDR2 SYDVKM. The chain couples TRBV28 to TRBJ2-4, with 10 bases lining up with TRBD2. The TCR originated in a female donor in good health, enrolled as a control in a pregnancy study. The sample consisted of CD4+ T cells from peripheral blood mononuclear cells, taken in the second trimester of pregnancy. CDR3 region: CASSFRTSGSAKNIQYF. The CDR3 DNA is TGTGCCAGCAGTTTCCGGACTAGCGGTTCCGCCAAAAACATTCAGTACTTC.